Each of the 11 T cell receptor beta chains below was sequenced from the same sample in a study of T cells in Graves' hyperthyroidism and ophthalmopathy. There were TCR beta CDR3 regions amplified from RNA transcripts. Carried out on the TCR CDR3, a first-round RT-PCR used the HTBI primer set. One entry per CDR3 protein, called by TCRdb with MiXCR from the multiplex PCR reads. The sample lists hundreds of thousands of distinct CDR3 sequences; 35% to 45% were seen once. Sequenced sample: blood. Receptor source: a man aged 18 to 35 with Graves' hyperthyroidism.

Ten or more counts support this clonotype. This chain uses TRBV15 with TRBJ1-1; 11 nucleotides match TRBD1. Germline V lookup: CDR1 LNHNV, CDR2 YYDKDF (reference sequence). This CDR3 comprises 15 residues. V shed 3 bases, J shed 4 bases, and the junction held 4 bases outside the gene matches. DNA for the CDR3: TGTGCCACCAGCAGTGGACAGGGGGCGAGCACTGAAGCTTTCTTT. It translates to CATSSGQGASTEAFF. Full variable domain (missing parts from reference TRBV15 and TRBJ1-1): DAMVIQNPRYQVTQFGKPVTLSCSQTLNHNVMYWYQQKSSQAPKLLFHYYDKDFNNEADTPDNFQSRRPNTSFCFLDIRSPGLGDTAMYLCATSSGQGASTEAFFGQGTRLTVV.

This clonotype turned up a few times. V and J are TRBV7-2 and TRBJ2-7; 12 nucleotides match TRBD2. The CDR3 runs to 16 residues. Germline loops: CDR1 SGHTA, CDR2 FQGNSA. V lost 5 bases and J lost 1; bases outside the gene matches: 6. The CDR3 loop reads CASSPLAGGQSYEQYF. The CDR3 DNA reads as TGTGCCAGCAGCCCACTAGCGGGGGGCCAATCCTACGAGCAGTACTTC.

This clonotype was observed many times. The chain links TRBV10-3 to TRBJ1-6; TRBD1 might be the D (5 bases). Germline V gives CDR1 ENHRY, CDR2 SYGVKD. The V and J ends lost 6 bases and 8 bases respectively, with 8 bases between them. The CDR3 is 12 residues long. DNA for the CDR3: TGTGCCATCAGGGGAGGGGATTCACCCCTCCACTTT. Translated, it gives CAIRGGDSPLHF.

On this clonotype: Given a much more abundant clone one base away, this may be a read error. V and J are TRBV20-1 and TRBJ1-5; a weak D match, TRBD1 (5 bases). This CDR3 is 14 amino acids long. Germline lookup yields CDR1 DFQATT and CDR2 SNEGSKA (reference sequence). The CDR3 DNA follows: TGCAATGCTAGATCTGCCGGCGGGGGTCAGCCCCAGCATTTT. Translation: CNARSAGGGQPQHF.

The gene calls are TRBV7-2 and TRBJ2-7; 7 bases are shared with TRBD1. The length of the CDR3 is 15 residues. The V segment lost 8 bases and the J segment 2 bases; nucleotides outside the gene matches: 12. The V gene's germline CDR1 is SGHTA and CDR2 FQGNSA. Here the CDR3 DNA reads TGTGCCAGCGGCCCCCGAACAGGGGCCACCTACGAGCAGTACTTC. This codes for CASGPRTGATYEQYF.

This CDR3 is CSATQGAAKNIQYF. The CDR3 nucleotides read TGCAGTGCTACCCAGGGGGCGGCCAAAAACATTCAGTACTTC. V gene TRBV20-1 combines with J gene TRBJ2-4; 8 bases fit TRBD1. V was pared by 4 bases and J by 1 base, with 3 bases of the junction left unmatched. CDR1 and CDR2 from the germline V gene are DFQATT and SNEGSKA (reference sequence). This CDR3 region has 14 residues.

The chain has TRBV12-3 or TRBV12-4 and TRBJ1-5; weak D call: TRBD1 (6 bases). The V end lost 5 bases, the J end lost 1 base, and 12 bases lay between the germline ends. The CDR3 loop spans 15 amino acids. CDR3 region: CASSQIRGSNQPQHF. The CDR3 DNA reads as TGTGCCAGCAGTCAAATCAGGGGAAGCAATCAGCCCCAGCATTTT.

V gene TRBV7-9 combines with J gene TRBJ2-3, with D unclear. CDR1 SEHNR and CDR2 FQNEAQ come from the germline V gene (reference sequence). The V gene lost 1 base and the J gene lost 1 base, with 6 bases spanning the gap. The CDR3 covers 14 residues. The chain's CDR3 is CASSLVAGTDTQYF. DNA of the CDR3: TGTGCCAGCAGCTTAGTTGCTGGCACAGATACGCAGTATTTT.

A remark on this clonotype: An end of the junction differs from the germline gene, which may be a read error. The J gene is TRBJ2-7, the V gene TRBV10-3, with 12 nucleotides matching TRBD1. From germline, CDR1 is ENHRY and CDR2 SYGVKD. The CDR3 totals 16 residues. The CDR3 here is CASSSTGTGGFYEQYF. The CDR3 DNA follows: TGTGCCAGCAGTTCAACCGGGACAGGGGGCTTCTACGAGCAGTACTTC.

This clonotype was seen at least ten times. This chain links TRBV15 with TRBJ2-2; D gene ambiguous. Trimming stripped 4 bases from V and 3 bases from J, with 9 bases between. CDR1 and CDR2 from the germline V gene are LNHNV and YYDKDF (reference sequence). The CDR3 is made up of 14 amino acids. CDR3 region: CATSKEAHTGELFF. Here the CDR3 DNA reads TGTGCCACCAGCAAAGAGGCGCACACCGGGGAGCTGTTTTTT. The full variable domain, rest sourced from reference TRBV15 and TRBJ2-2, is DAMVIQNPRYQVTQFGKPVTLSCSQTLNHNVMYWYQQKSSQAPKLLFHYYDKDFNNEADTPDNFQSRRPNTSFCFLDIRSPGLGDTAMYLCATSKEAHTGELFFGEGSRLTVL.

This clonotype occurred a few times. V and J are TRBV2 and TRBJ2-7; no reliable D call. Germline CDR1 is SNHLY and CDR2 is FYNNEI. V was trimmed by 1 base and J by 4 bases, leaving 11 bases between them. This CDR3 is 14 amino acids long. CDR3 protein: CASSEDPTLYEQYF. The CDR3, as DNA: TGTGCCAGCAGTGAAGACCCAACATTGTACGAGCAGTACTTC.